This is a list of T cell receptor beta chains from one sample in a study of siplizumab effects on memory and regulatory T cells. Assay: immunoSEQ multiplex PCR; the TCRdb copy retains only in-frame clones and omits some. This sample has roughly 70,000 clones, with 93% found just once. The sequenced material came from CD8+ T cells sorted from blood. These receptors all come from a human donor in good health. CDR3s include the opening cysteine and the closing phenylalanine or tryptophan. Fields, in order: clone size, V gene, D gene, J gene, CDR3 protein, CDR3 DNA. D genes are given only for firm matches. Part of the rows lack a size; the others show once, few, many or a class for expanded clones.

size: NA
V: TRBV19
D: NA
J: TRBJ2-2
CDR3: CASSIWQLTNTGELFF
DNA: TGTGCCAGTAGTATCTGGCAGCTCACGAACACCGGGGAGCTGTTTTTT

size: NA
V: TRBV28
D: NA
J: TRBJ2-7
CDR3: CASSFQGSYEQYF
DNA: TGTGCCAGCAGTTTCCAGGGGTCCTACGAGCAGTACTTC

size: NA
V: TRBV29-1
D: NA
J: TRBJ1-2
CDR3: CSVEDRGNYGYTF
DNA: TGCAGCGTTGAAGACAGGGGCAACTATGGCTACACCTTC

size: NA
V: TRBV5-4
D: TRBD2
J: TRBJ2-7
CDR3: CASSLDPAGATYEQYF
DNA: TGTGCCAGCAGCTTGGACCCAGCGGGGGCCACCTACGAGCAGTACTTC

size: NA
V: TRBV6-6
D: NA
J: TRBJ1-3
CDR3: CASWTYGNTIYF
DNA: TGTGCCAGTTGGACCTACGGAAACACCATATATTTT

size: NA
V: TRBV4-2
D: NA
J: TRBJ2-3
CDR3: CASSVEVSSTDTQYF
DNA: TGTGCCAGCAGCGTGGAGGTATCTAGCACAGATACGCAGTATTTT

size: once
V: TRBV7-2
D: TRBD2
J: TRBJ2-3
CDR3: CASSMPLAGGPTDTQYF
DNA: TGTGCCAGCAGCATGCCCCTAGCGGGGGGGCCAACAGATACGCAGTATTTT

size: NA
V: TRBV28
D: NA
J: TRBJ1-3
CDR3: CASSLVGQISGNTIYF
DNA: TGTGCCAGCAGTTTAGTAGGACAGATCTCTGGAAACACCATATATTTT

size: NA
V: TRBV7-9
D: TRBD2
J: TRBJ2-1
CDR3: CASSLSSGESNEQFF
DNA: TGTGCCAGCAGCTTATCTAGCGGGGAGTCTAATGAGCAGTTCTTC

size: NA
V: TRBV30
D: NA
J: TRBJ1-1
CDR3: CAWTIRGILNTEAFF
DNA: TGTGCCTGGACTATTCGGGGTATACTGAACACTGAAGCTTTCTTT

size: NA
V: TRBV19
D: NA
J: TRBJ2-2
CDR3: CASTRGAGELFF
DNA: TGTGCCAGTACCAGGGGGGCCGGGGAGCTGTTTTTT

size: NA
V: TRBV27
D: NA
J: TRBJ1-1
CDR3: CASSLALGTEAFF
DNA: TGTGCCAGCAGTTTAGCTTTGGGCACTGAAGCTTTCTTT

size: NA
V: TRBV6-5
D: TRBD1
J: TRBJ1-6
CDR3: CASSYAGGAIAPLHF
DNA: TGTGCCAGCAGTTATGCAGGGGGCGCGATAGCACCCCTCCACTTT

size: NA
V: TRBV13
D: NA
J: TRBJ1-2
CDR3: CASSLGQQVYYGYTF
DNA: TGTGCCAGCAGCTTAGGCCAACAGGTATACTATGGCTACACCTTC

size: few
V: TRBV4-1
D: NA
J: TRBJ1-1
CDR3: CASSQEYPGSITEAFF
DNA: TGCGCCAGCAGCCAAGAATATCCAGGGTCGATCACTGAAGCTTTCTTT

size: NA
V: TRBV19
D: NA
J: TRBJ1-2
CDR3: CASSISTRGVDGYTF
DNA: TGTGCCAGTAGTATCAGTACTAGGGGCGTCGATGGCTACACCTTC

size: NA
V: TRBV4-2
D: NA
J: TRBJ2-3
CDR3: CASSPYVGTDTQYF
DNA: TGTGCCAGCAGCCCCTACGTCGGCACAGATACGCAGTATTTT

size: NA
V: TRBV7-2
D: TRBD2
J: TRBJ2-3
CDR3: CASSRTSGGSTDTQYF
DNA: TGTGCCAGCAGCCGGACTAGCGGGGGGAGCACAGATACGCAGTATTTT